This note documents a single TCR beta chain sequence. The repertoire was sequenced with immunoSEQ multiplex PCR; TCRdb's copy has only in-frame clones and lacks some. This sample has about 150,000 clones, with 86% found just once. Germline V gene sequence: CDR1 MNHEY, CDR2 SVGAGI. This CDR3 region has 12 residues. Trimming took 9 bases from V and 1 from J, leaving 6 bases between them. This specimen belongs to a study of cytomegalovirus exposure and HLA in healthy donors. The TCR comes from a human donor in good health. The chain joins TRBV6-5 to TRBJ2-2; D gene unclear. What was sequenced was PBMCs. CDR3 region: CASLMNTGELFF. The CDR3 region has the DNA TGTGCCAGTTTAATGAACACCGGGGAGCTGTTTTTT.